Here is one T cell receptor beta chain with its context. The antigen is undetermined. This sample is drawn from a study of a mutant IDH1 vaccine in newly diagnosed glioma. Study outcomes and limitations: Shifts in the top peripheral T cell clonotypes seemed unrelated to pseudoprogression.

This table comes from immunoSEQ multiplex PCR, and its TCRdb copy is limited to in-frame clones, with some not included. This repertoire shows tens of thousands of clones, approximately 88% found once; its top ten account for around 4%. Germline lookup yields CDR1 SGHKS and CDR2 YYEKEE (reference sequence). The CDR3 sequence is 16 residues long. V was clipped by 0 bases and J by 4 bases; unmatched bases: 5. Time point reported: week 47, end of study. The investigators gave 300 ug of mutant IDH1 20-mer peptide in each vaccine dose, together with topical imiquimod. Sequences were derived from PBMCs, sampled from a glioma patient whose treatment included an IDH1 peptide vaccine. This TCR derives from a woman aged 30 to 39 with glioma. Some clones in this sample may be carry-over from other donors' samples. J is TRBJ1-3 and V is TRBV5-5; TRBD1 matches at 9 bases. The CDR3 region has the DNA TGTGCCAGCAGCTTGGAGGACAGGGGAATCGGAAACACCATATATTTT. Translation gives CASSLEDRGIGNTIYF.